This T cell receptor (beta chain) appears in the sequencing data of a study of OX40 agonist ivuxolimab in advanced cancers. At the level of the study: Treatment of patients was with ivuxolimab, an agonistic anti-OX40 (CD134) antibody.

The study's findings and limits: CD8+ T cells were the subset that, on average, had more expanded clones than CD4+. Both blood CD4+ and CD8+ T cells showed clonal growth by week 6 at 0.1 to 3.0 mg/kg.

Collection of blood occurred at baseline, at cycle 4 day 1, and at cycle 7 day 1. This clone has a handful of counts. The antigen is not known. V dropped 3 bases and J dropped 7 bases, with 10 bases sitting between them. The CDR3 is 13 residues long. Looked up from germline, CDR1 is MNHEY and CDR2 is SMNVEV (reference sequence). Profiling relied on immunoSEQ multiplex PCR, and the TCRdb table lists in-frame clones only, not all of them. The repertoire consists of over 30,000 clones, with roughly nine tenths occurring once and the leading ten covering less than 5%. This clonotype originated in an adult with an advanced solid tumor such as melanoma, head and neck, liver or kidney cancer. The chain is built from TRBV27 and TRBJ1-5; possible D gene TRBD1, 5 bases. This material consisted of CD4+ or CD8+ T cells sorted from blood, taken in a trial of the OX40 agonist ivuxolimab. CDR3: CASSFDRYQPQHF. The CDR3 DNA follows: TGTGCCAGCAGTTTTGACAGATACCAGCCCCAGCATTTT.